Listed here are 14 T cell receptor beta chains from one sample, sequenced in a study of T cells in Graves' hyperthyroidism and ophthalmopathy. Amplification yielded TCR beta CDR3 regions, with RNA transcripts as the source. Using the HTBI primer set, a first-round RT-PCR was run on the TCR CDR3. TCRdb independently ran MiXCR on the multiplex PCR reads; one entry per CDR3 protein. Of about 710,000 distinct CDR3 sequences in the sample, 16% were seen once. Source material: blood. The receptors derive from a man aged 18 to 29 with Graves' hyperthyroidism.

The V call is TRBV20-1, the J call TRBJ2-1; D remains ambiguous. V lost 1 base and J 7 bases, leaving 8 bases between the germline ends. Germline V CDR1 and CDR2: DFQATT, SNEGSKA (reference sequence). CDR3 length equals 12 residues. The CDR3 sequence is CSARGWSNEQFF. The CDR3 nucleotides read TGCAGTGCTAGAGGATGGAGTAATGAGCAGTTCTTC.

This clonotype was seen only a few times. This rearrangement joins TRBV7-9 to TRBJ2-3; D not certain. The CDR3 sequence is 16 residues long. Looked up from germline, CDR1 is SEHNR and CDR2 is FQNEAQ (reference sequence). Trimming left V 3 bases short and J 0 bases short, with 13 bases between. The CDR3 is CASSFAPGSSTDTQYF. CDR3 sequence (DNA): TGTGCCAGCAGCTTCGCCCCGGGTTCTAGCACAGATACGCAGTATTTT. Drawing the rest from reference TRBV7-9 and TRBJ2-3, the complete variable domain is DTGVSQNPRHKITKRGQNVTFRCDPISEHNRLYWYRQTLGQGPEFLTYFQNEAQLEKSRLLSDRFSAERPKGSFSTLEIQRTEQGDSAMYLCASSFAPGSSTDTQYFGPGTRLTVL.

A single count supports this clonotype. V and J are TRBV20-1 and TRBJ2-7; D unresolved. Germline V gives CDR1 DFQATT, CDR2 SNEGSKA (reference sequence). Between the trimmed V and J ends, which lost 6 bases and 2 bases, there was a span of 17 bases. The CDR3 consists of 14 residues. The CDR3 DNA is TGCAGTGCCAAAGGCCCAGCGTTCACCTACGAGCAGTACTTC. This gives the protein CSAKGPAFTYEQYF.

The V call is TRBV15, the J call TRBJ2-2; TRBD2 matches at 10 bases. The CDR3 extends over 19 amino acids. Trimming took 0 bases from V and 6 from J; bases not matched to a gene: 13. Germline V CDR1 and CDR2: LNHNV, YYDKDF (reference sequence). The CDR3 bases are TGTGCCACCAGCAGAGATCCCGGGCTAGCGGGAGTAGCGGCCGGGGAGCTGTTTTTT. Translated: CATSRDPGLAGVAAGELFF. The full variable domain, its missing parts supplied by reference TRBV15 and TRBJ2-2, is DAMVIQNPRYQVTQFGKPVTLSCSQTLNHNVMYWYQQKSSQAPKLLFHYYDKDFNNEADTPDNFQSRRPNTSFCFLDIRSPGLGDTAMYLCATSRDPGLAGVAAGELFFGEGSRLTVL.

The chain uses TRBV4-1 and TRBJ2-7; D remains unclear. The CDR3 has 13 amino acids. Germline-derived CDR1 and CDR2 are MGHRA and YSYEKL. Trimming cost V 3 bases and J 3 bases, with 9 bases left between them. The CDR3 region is CASSHAGDYEQYF. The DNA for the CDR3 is TGCGCCAGCAGCCACGCAGGCGACTACGAGCAGTACTTC.

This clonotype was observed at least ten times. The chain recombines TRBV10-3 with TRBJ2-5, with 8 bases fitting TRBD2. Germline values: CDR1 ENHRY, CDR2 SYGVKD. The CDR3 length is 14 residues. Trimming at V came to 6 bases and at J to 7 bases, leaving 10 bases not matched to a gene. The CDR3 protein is CAIRGSRGAGTQYF. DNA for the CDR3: TGTGCCATCAGGGGCTCGCGGGGGGCGGGGACCCAGTACTTC.

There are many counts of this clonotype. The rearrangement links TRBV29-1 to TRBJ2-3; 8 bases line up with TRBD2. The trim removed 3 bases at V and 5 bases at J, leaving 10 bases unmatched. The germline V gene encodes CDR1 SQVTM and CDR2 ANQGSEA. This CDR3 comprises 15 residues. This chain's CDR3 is CSVDPTGGKGDTQYF. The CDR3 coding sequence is TGCAGCGTTGACCCCACGGGAGGGAAAGGAGATACGCAGTATTTT.

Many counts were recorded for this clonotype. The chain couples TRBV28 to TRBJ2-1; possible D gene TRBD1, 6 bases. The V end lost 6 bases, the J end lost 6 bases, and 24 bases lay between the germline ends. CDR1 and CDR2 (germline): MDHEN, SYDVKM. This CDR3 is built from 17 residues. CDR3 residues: CASRRTWGLGEGNEQFF. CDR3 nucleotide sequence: TGTGCCAGCAGAAGGACGTGGGGGCTAGGGGAAGGCAATGAGCAGTTCTTC.

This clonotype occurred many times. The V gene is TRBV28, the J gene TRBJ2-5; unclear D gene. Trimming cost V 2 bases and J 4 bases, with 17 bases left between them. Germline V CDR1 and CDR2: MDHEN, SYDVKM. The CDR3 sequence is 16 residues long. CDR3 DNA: TGTGCCAGCAGTTTAGCCCTCGCCGGATTCAGAGAGACCCAGTACTTC. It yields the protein CASSLALAGFRETQYF. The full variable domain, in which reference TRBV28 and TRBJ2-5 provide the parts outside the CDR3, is DVKVTQSSRYLVKRTGEKVFLECVQDMDHENMFWYRQDPGLGLRLIYFSYDVKMKEKGDIPEGYSVSREKKERFSLILESASTNQTSMYLCASSLALAGFRETQYFGPGTRLLVL.

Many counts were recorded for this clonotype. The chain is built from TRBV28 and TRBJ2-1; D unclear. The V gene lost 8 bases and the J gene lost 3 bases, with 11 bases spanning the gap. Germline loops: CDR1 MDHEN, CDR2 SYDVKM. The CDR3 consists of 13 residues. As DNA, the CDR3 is TGTGCCAGCTCCCCTGACTTCTACAATGAGCAGTTCTTC. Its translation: CASSPDFYNEQFF.

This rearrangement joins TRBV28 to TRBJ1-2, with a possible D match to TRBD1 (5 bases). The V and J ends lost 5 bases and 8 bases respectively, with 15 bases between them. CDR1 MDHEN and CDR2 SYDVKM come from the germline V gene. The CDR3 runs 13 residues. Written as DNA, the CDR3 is TGTGCCAGCAGTCCACAGGTAGCGAGAGGCTACACCTTC. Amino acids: CASSPQVARGYTF.

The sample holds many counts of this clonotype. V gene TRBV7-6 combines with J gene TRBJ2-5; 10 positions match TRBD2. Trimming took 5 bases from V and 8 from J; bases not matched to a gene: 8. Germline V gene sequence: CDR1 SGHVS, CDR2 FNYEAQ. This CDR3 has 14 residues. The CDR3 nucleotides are TGTGCCAGCAGCCGCGGACTAGCGGCGCGAACCCAGTACTTC. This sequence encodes CASSRGLAARTQYF. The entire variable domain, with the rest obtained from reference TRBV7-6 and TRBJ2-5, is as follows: GAGVSQSPRYKVTKRGQDVALRCDPISGHVSLYWYRQALGQGPEFLTYFNYEAQQDKSGLPNDRFSAERPEGSISTLTIQRTEQRDSAMYRCASSRGLAARTQYFGPGTRLLVL.

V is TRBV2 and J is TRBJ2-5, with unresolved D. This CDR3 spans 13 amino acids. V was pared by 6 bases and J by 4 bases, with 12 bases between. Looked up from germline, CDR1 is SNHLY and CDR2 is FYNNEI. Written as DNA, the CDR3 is TGTGCCAGCAGGATCCCCGGTCCAGAGACCCAGTACTTC. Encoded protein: CASRIPGPETQYF.

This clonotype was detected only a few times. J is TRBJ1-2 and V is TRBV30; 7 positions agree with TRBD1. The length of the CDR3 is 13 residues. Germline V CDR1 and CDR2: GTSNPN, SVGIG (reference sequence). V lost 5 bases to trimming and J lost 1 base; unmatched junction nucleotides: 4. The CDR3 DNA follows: TGTGCCTGGGAGACAGGGATTAACTATGGCTACACCTTC. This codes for CAWETGINYGYTF.